These 25 T cell receptor beta chains came from one sample sequenced in a study of control samples from healthy donors and cancer patients. TCRdb keeps only in-frame clones here, not all; method: immunoSEQ multiplex PCR. This sample has roughly 370,000 clones, with about 93% found just once. Sequencing used PBMCs. These receptor sequences come from a man in his forties with head and neck cancer.

The chain has TRBV6-5 and TRBJ1-2, with D perhaps TRBD1 (6 bases). The CDR3 runs to 16 residues. Germline assignment: CDR1 MNHEY and CDR2 SVGAGI. The V end was cut by 0 bases, the J end by 7 bases, with 18 bases between. This CDR3 reads CASSYSGAGVIGGYTF. CDR3 nucleotides: TGTGCCAGCAGTTACTCGGGGGCCGGGGTTATTGGTGGCTACACCTTC.

This clone came up a few times. This chain connects TRBV7-9 to TRBJ1-2; possibly TRBD1 for D (6 bases). The V and J ends lost 4 bases and 5 bases respectively, with 8 bases between them. Germline-derived CDR1 and CDR2 are SEHNR and FQNEAQ (reference sequence). This CDR3 spans 12 amino acids. The CDR3 sequence is CASSWDTYGYTF. The CDR3 DNA follows: TGTGCCAGCAGCTGGGACACGTATGGCTACACCTTC.

CDR3 amino acids: CAGKTRDSYYGYTF. CDR3 coding DNA: TGTGCCGGCAAAACCCGGGACAGTTACTATGGCTACACCTTC. The V call is TRBV28, the J call TRBJ1-2, with TRBD1 identical over 7 bases. In germline, CDR1 is MDHEN, CDR2 SYDVKM. CDR3 length: 14 amino acids. The trim removed 11 bases at V and 3 bases at J, leaving 12 bases unmatched.

The chain employs TRBV10-3 and TRBJ2-3; tentatively, D is TRBD1 (6 bases). The CDR3 sequence is 16 residues long. Between the trimmed V and J ends, which lost 0 bases and 5 bases, there was a span of 15 bases. Per the germline V gene, CDR1 is ENHRY and CDR2 is SYGVKD. The CDR3 here is CAISESIQGQRDTQYF. CDR3 DNA sequence: TGTGCCATCAGTGAGTCGATACAGGGCCAACGAGATACGCAGTATTTT.

This chain uses TRBV11-1 with TRBJ2-7; D is perhaps TRBD1 or TRBD2 (5 bases each). Germline V gene data show CDR1 as SGHAT and CDR2 as FQDESV (reference sequence). The CDR3 contains 13 residues. Trimming removed 8 bases from V and 2 bases from J, with 13 bases in between. CDR3 residues: CASVGRGPYEQYF. The CDR3 bases are TGTGCCAGCGTCGGTCGGGGCCCCTACGAGCAGTACTTC.

The rearrangement links TRBV2 to TRBJ1-2, with 7 bases matching TRBD1. Losses at the gene ends were 3 bases for V and 0 bases for J; bases not matched to a gene: 4. This CDR3 comprises 15 residues. Germline CDR1 is SNHLY and CDR2 is FYNNEI. CDR3 region: CASSDGTAANYGYTF. The DNA of the CDR3 is TGTGCCAGCAGTGATGGGACAGCGGCTAACTATGGCTACACCTTC.

This clone was counted only a few times. J is TRBJ2-6 and V is TRBV7-6; no reliable D call. The CDR3 contains 20 residues. Trimming left V 4 bases short and J 0 bases short, with 22 bases between. The germline V gene encodes CDR1 SGHVS and CDR2 FNYEAQ. The CDR3, as DNA: TGTGCCAGCAGCTCCGACATATTTGGCTGGCGGTCCTCTGGGGCCAACGTCCTGACTTTC. It is translated as CASSSDIFGWRSSGANVLTF. Filled out from reference TRBV7-6 and TRBJ2-6, the complete variable domain reads GAGVSQSPRYKVTKRGQDVALRCDPISGHVSLYWYRQALGQGPEFLTYFNYEAQQDKSGLPNDRFSAERPEGSISTLTIQRTEQRDSAMYRCASSSDIFGWRSSGANVLTFGAGSRLTVL.

This rearrangement joins TRBV27 to TRBJ2-7; D may be TRBD2 (7 bases). Trimming took 5 bases from V and 7 from J, leaving 18 bases between them. The CDR3 length is 14 residues. Germline V gene lookup returns CDR1 MNHEY and CDR2 SMNVEV (reference sequence). The CDR3 loop is CASSLGGLLREQYF. CDR3 in DNA: TGTGCCAGCAGTCTCGGGGGGCTCCTTAGGGAGCAGTACTTC.

V is TRBV9 and J is TRBJ2-1; 11 nucleotides line up with TRBD2. The trim removed 3 bases at V and 0 bases at J, leaving 14 bases unmatched. Looked up from germline, CDR1 is SGDLS and CDR2 is YYNGEE. The CDR3 spans 20 residues. CDR3 residues: CASSGVSPVAGGNSYNEQFF. In DNA form, the CDR3 reads TGTGCCAGCAGCGGTGTGTCTCCGGTAGCGGGGGGGAACTCCTACAATGAGCAGTTCTTC.

This clone was recorded once. The CDR3 bases are TGTGCCAGTAGTAAATCACCCGGGGGGCAGTTGATGAACACTGAAGCTTTCTTT. Translating gives CASSKSPGGQLMNTEAFF. The chain has TRBV19 and TRBJ1-1, with a possible D match to TRBD1 (6 bases). The germline CDR1 and CDR2 sequences are LNHDA and SQIVND (reference sequence). The V gene lost 4 bases and the J gene lost 0 bases, with 21 bases spanning the gap. The CDR3 is made up of 18 amino acids.

The chain carries TRBV4-1 and TRBJ1-5, with a tentative D call TRBD1 (6 bases). Germline CDR1 and CDR2: MGHRA and YSYEKL. The CDR3 runs 15 residues. Trimming removed 3 bases at V and 2 bases at J, with 11 bases between. The CDR3 loop is CASSQGAWGNQPQHF. CDR3 nucleotides: TGCGCCAGCAGCCAGGGGGCTTGGGGCAATCAGCCCCAGCATTTT.

This chain joins TRBV18 and TRBJ2-7; weak D call: TRBD1 (6 bases). V lost 5 bases, J lost 6 bases, and 17 bases lay in between. The CDR3 length is 14 residues. Germline V CDR1 and CDR2: KGHSH, LQKENI. The DNA for the CDR3 is TGTGCCAGCTCAATAGACAGGACACCTGGCGAGCAGTACTTC. Encoded protein: CASSIDRTPGEQYF.

This chain joins TRBV11-3 and TRBJ2-2; D gene unclear. V shed 4 bases and J shed 6 bases, with 6 bases lying between them. This CDR3 has 12 residues. CDR1 is SGHNT and CDR2 is YENEEA in the germline V gene. This CDR3 is CASSSEAGELFF. The CDR3 DNA is TGTGCCAGCAGCTCCGAGGCCGGGGAGCTGTTTTTT.

The chain couples TRBV25-1 to TRBJ2-7, with D perhaps matching TRBD1 (6 bases). Trimming removed 8 bases at V and 10 bases at J, with 15 bases between. This CDR3 is 11 amino acids long. Germline V gives CDR1 MGHDK, CDR2 SYGVNS. The CDR3 DNA reads as TGTGCCAGCGGACGGACAGATAACCAGTACTTC. Amino acid sequence: CASGRTDNQYF.

V is TRBV3-1 (or the pseudogene TRBV3-2) and J is TRBJ2-5; D gene uncertain. This CDR3 region has 12 residues. The germline gives CDR1 LGHDT, CDR2 YNNKEL (reference sequence). V dropped 2 bases and J dropped 5 bases, with 6 bases sitting between them. CDR3 sequence: CASSQSWETQYF. CDR3 DNA sequence: TGTGCCAGCAGCCAAAGTTGGGAGACCCAGTACTTC.

This clone was observed a handful of times. The chain couples TRBV11-2 to TRBJ2-2; D might be TRBD2 (5 bases). The CDR3 spans 15 residues. Trimming stripped 1 base from V and 1 base from J, with 7 bases between. Germline lookup yields CDR1 SGHAT and CDR2 FQNNGV. CDR3 amino acids: CASSLGGLNTGELFF. In DNA, the CDR3 is TGTGCCAGCAGCTTAGGCGGACTGAACACCGGGGAGCTGTTTTTT.

This rearrangement joins TRBV7-3 to TRBJ2-5; TRBD2 matches at 14 bases. The ends lost 5 bases at V and 6 bases at J; junction bases unmatched: 8. This CDR3 is built from 16 residues. CDR1 SGHTA and CDR2 FQGTGA come from the germline V gene. DNA of the CDR3: TGTGCCAGCAGCCTCACCGGGACTAGCGGGAGACAGACCCAGTACTTC. This gives the protein CASSLTGTSGRQTQYF.

This clone is a singleton in its sample. The chain joins TRBV27 to TRBJ2-7, with 13 bases that match TRBD2. The V and J ends lost 5 bases and 2 bases, in that order; junction bases with no gene match: 15. The germline V gene has CDR1 MNHEY and CDR2 SMNVEV (reference sequence). The CDR3 length is 19 residues. The DNA of the CDR3 is TGTGCCAGCAGTGCGAACCCCGGACTAGCGGGAGATGGGGCCTACGAGCAGTACTTC. Its translation: CASSANPGLAGDGAYEQYF.

The sample holds one count of this clone. Different DNA sequences within this sample yield the same CDR3. The chain employs TRBV11-3 and TRBJ1-1; D unclear. With 6 bases removed from V and 1 base from J, the gap between germline ends came to 9 bases. Looked up from germline, CDR1 is SGHNT and CDR2 is YENEEA. The CDR3 length is 13 residues. The CDR3, as DNA: TGTGCCAGCAGTCGTACAGCGAACACTGAAGCTTTCTTT. It is translated as CASSRTANTEAFF.

This clone was counted between two and nine times. The chain employs TRBV5-1 and TRBJ1-2; 8 bases align to TRBD1. The germline gives CDR1 SGHRS, CDR2 YFSETQ. The CDR3 length is 14 residues. V trimming: 0 bases; J trimming: 11 bases; junction bases outside the gene matches: 9. Written as DNA, the CDR3 is TGCGCCAGCAGCTTGGAACCGGACAGGGCTTCGTACACCTTC. This translates into CASSLEPDRASYTF.

V gene TRBV4-3 combines with J gene TRBJ1-2; 9 bases are a match to TRBD1. Per germline, CDR1 LGHNA and CDR2 YSLEER. V shed 0 bases, J shed 2 bases, and the junction held 4 bases outside the gene matches. The CDR3 sequence is 16 residues long. This CDR3 reads CASSQEGQGKNYGYTF. Here the CDR3 DNA reads TGCGCCAGCAGCCAAGAGGGACAGGGAAAGAACTATGGCTACACCTTC.

V gene TRBV3-1 (or the pseudogene TRBV3-2) combines with J gene TRBJ1-4, with 8 bases identical to TRBD1. Trimming took 6 bases from V and 4 from J; bases not matched to a gene: 7. Germline V gene data show CDR1 as LGHDT and CDR2 as YNNKEL (reference sequence). This CDR3 has 15 amino acids. DNA for the CDR3: TGTGCCAGCAGTCCCCAGGGGGCCCATAATGAAAAACTGTTTTTT. Translation: CASSPQGAHNEKLFF.

The rearrangement joins TRBV6-6 to TRBJ2-3, with 8 positions matching TRBD2. Germline V gene sequence: CDR1 MNHNY, CDR2 SVGAGI (reference sequence). V lost 4 bases and J lost 5; bases outside the gene matches: 5. The CDR3 consists of 14 residues. The CDR3 DNA reads TGTGCCAGCAGTTCCCCAAGCGGGGGAGATACGCAGTATTTT. Translated, it gives CASSSPSGGDTQYF.

The V call is TRBV27, the J call TRBJ1-5; 10 bases fit TRBD1. The germline gives CDR1 MNHEY, CDR2 SMNVEV (reference sequence). Trimming at V came to 4 bases and at J to 6 bases, leaving 12 bases not matched to a gene. CDR3 size: 17 residues. CDR3 coding DNA: TGTGCCAGCAGTTCGACCGGGACAGGGGCCTCTCGTCAGCCCCAGCATTTT. The encoded protein is CASSSTGTGASRQPQHF.

The chain has TRBV5-5 and TRBJ1-4; TRBD1 might be the D (6 bases). The CDR3 length is 18 residues. V lost 2 bases and J 2 bases, leaving 19 bases between the germline ends. The germline V gene has CDR1 SGHKS and CDR2 YYEKEE (reference sequence). The CDR3 DNA sequence: TGTGCCAGCAGCTTAGGGACAATGCCTCTCGGGACTAATGAAAAACTGTTTTTT. Translation: CASSLGTMPLGTNEKLFF.